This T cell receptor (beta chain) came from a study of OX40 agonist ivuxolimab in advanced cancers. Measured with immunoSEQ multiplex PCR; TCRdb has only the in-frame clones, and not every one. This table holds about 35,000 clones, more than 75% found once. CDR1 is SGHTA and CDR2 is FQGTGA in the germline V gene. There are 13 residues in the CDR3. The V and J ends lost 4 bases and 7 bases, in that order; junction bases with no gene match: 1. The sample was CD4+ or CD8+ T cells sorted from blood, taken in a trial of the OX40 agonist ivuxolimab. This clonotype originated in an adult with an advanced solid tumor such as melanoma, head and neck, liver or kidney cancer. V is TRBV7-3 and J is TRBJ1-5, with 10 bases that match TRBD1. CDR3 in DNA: TGTGCCAGCAGCTGGGACAGGGGACAGCCCCAGCATTTT. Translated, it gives CASSWDRGQPQHF.